This is a list of T cell receptor beta chains from one sample in a study of blood T cell repertoires in COVID-19. TCRdb's table, derived via immunoSEQ multiplex PCR, lists solely in-frame clones and lacks some. The table has fewer than 80,000 clones, 70% to 90% seen once. The sequenced material came from peripheral blood. The receptor source for this set is a man aged 65-85 years with acute or convalescent COVID-19. Each CDR3 is given without its conserved first and last residue. Fields, in order: V gene, J gene, CDR3 protein.

TRBV5-6,TRBJ2-4,ASSWWTGATPLAKNIQY
TRBV19,TRBJ2-1,ASRRAGTSGNNEQF
TRBV9,TRBJ2-7,ASSVASGSFYEQY
TRBV6-1,TRBJ2-7,ASSEPGQVPSEQY
TRBV2,TRBJ2-7,ASKLADLYEQY
TRBV19,TRBJ2-7,ASSPRRGVSEQY
TRBV7-9,TRBJ2-7,ASSLAGIPYEQY
TRBV7-9,TRBJ2-5,ASSAHGETQY
TRBV12-5,TRBJ2-5,ASVKGQEGTQY
TRBV19,TRBJ1-2,ASSTPREVNYGYT
TRBV5-8,TRBJ2-3,ASSKWDSDTQY